Following are 15 T cell receptor beta chains from one sample sequenced in a study of T cells after yellow fever vaccination. TCRdb used MiXCR to reprocess the 5' RACE reads, holding one entry per CDR3 protein. The profile shows some 550,000 distinct CDR3 sequences, about 19% of them singletons. Here the sequenced sample was PBMCs, taken 15 days after the yellow fever booster vaccination. The receptors were gathered from a man aged 25-40 years who received the YFV17D yellow fever vaccine.

This clonotype was found a few times. The V and J genes are TRBV20-1 and TRBJ2-2; D is undetermined. Germline V gives CDR1 DFQATT, CDR2 SNEGSKA (reference sequence). This CDR3 contains 13 residues. Trimming removed 8 bases from V and 3 bases from J, with 13 bases in between. CDR3 amino acids: CSIQESDTGELFF. The CDR3 DNA follows: TGCAGTATTCAGGAGTCGGACACCGGGGAGCTGTTTTTT.

In this sample, this clonotype turned up a few times. The chain combines TRBV6-5 with TRBJ2-5; D assignment may be TRBD1 or TRBD2 (5 bases each). The ends were cut back, 0 bases at V and 5 bases at J, with 13 bases in the middle. Germline CDR1 is MNHEY and CDR2 is SVGAGI. This CDR3 has 15 amino acids. CDR3 loop: CASSYSTGARETQYF. The CDR3, as DNA: TGTGCCAGCAGTTACTCGACCGGGGCCCGGGAGACCCAGTACTTC.

In its sample, this clonotype was seen a few times. The chain uses TRBV10-2 and TRBJ2-2, with unresolved D. Germline loops: CDR1 WSHSY, CDR2 SAAADI. V was clipped by 6 bases and J by 4 bases, with 12 bases between them. The CDR3 runs 14 residues. The chain's CDR3 is CASSRTQITGELFF. In nucleotides, the CDR3 is TGCGCCAGCAGCCGAACCCAGATCACCGGGGAGCTGTTTTTT.

This clonotype has more than one count but fewer than ten. This CDR3 is CATSIAGGTGANVLTF. As DNA, the CDR3 is TGTGCCACCTCGATAGCGGGAGGAACCGGGGCCAACGTCCTGACTTTC. The chain couples TRBV6-1 to TRBJ2-6; TRBD2 aligns across 10 bases. The germline V gene has CDR1 MNHNS and CDR2 SASEGT. This CDR3 is 16 amino acids long. J was trimmed by 4 bases and V by 10 bases; bases with no gene match: 10.

This clonotype was detected ten times or more. The chain employs TRBV20-1 and TRBJ2-1; 10 nucleotides line up with TRBD2. Germline assignment: CDR1 DFQATT and CDR2 SNEGSKA (reference sequence). V lost 4 bases to trimming and J lost 8 bases; unmatched junction nucleotides: 5. This CDR3 has 13 amino acids. The CDR3 loop reads CSATGTSVHEQFF. The CDR3, as DNA: TGCAGTGCTACTGGGACTAGCGTCCATGAGCAGTTCTTC.

This chain links TRBV5-1 with TRBJ2-2, with 10 bases aligning to TRBD2. Germline CDR1 reads SGHRS; CDR2 reads YFSETQ. The CDR3 runs to 19 residues. The V segment lost 2 bases and the J segment 0 bases; nucleotides outside the gene matches: 10. Written as DNA, the CDR3 is TGCGCCAGCAGCTTCTTACCACTAGCGGGAAGGACGAACACCGGGGAGCTGTTTTTT. This encodes CASSFLPLAGRTNTGELFF.

The V call is TRBV3-1, the J call TRBJ2-7, with 7 bases matching TRBD1. The CDR3 covers 15 residues. Per germline, CDR1 LGHDT and CDR2 YNNKEL (reference sequence). The ends lost 1 base at V and 2 bases at J; junction bases unmatched: 5. This CDR3 is CASSQGSGGPYEQYF. The CDR3 nucleotides are TGTGCCAGCAGCCAAGGATCAGGGGGTCCCTACGAGCAGTACTTC.

This clonotype was seen a few times. V gene TRBV6-2 or TRBV6-3 combines with J gene TRBJ2-1, with D possibly being TRBD2 (6 bases). Trimming left V 8 bases short and J 7 bases short, with 9 bases between. Per germline, CDR1 MNHEY and CDR2 SVGEGT. This CDR3 contains 11 residues. Here the CDR3 reads CASRLGNEQFF. In DNA form, the CDR3 reads TGTGCCAGCCGACTAGGGAATGAGCAGTTCTTC.

The gene calls are TRBV20-1 and TRBJ2-2; TRBD1 matches at 7 bases. CDR3 length equals 14 residues. Trimming at V came to 5 bases and at J to 4 bases, leaving 7 bases not matched to a gene. Per germline, CDR1 DFQATT and CDR2 SNEGSKA (reference sequence). DNA for the CDR3: TGCAGTGCTTTGGACAGGAGGTCCACCGGGGAGCTGTTTTTT. Translation: CSALDRRSTGELFF.

The gene calls are TRBV6-5 and TRBJ2-7; possible D gene TRBD1, 6 bases. This CDR3 comprises 15 residues. The V end was cut by 2 bases, the J end by 2 bases, with 13 bases between. The germline V gene encodes CDR1 MNHEY and CDR2 SVGAGI. CDR3 loop: CASSYGDTPTYEQYF. DNA for the CDR3: TGTGCCAGCAGTTACGGGGACACCCCTACCTACGAGCAGTACTTC.

The chain couples TRBV24-1 to TRBJ1-3, with D unresolved. Germline V gene data show CDR1 as KGHDR and CDR2 as SFDVKD. The V and J ends lost 9 bases and 3 bases respectively, with 8 bases between them. The CDR3 totals 12 residues. The CDR3 sequence: CATQDVGNTIYF. CDR3 nucleotides: TGTGCCACCCAGGACGTTGGAAACACCATATATTTT.

The table lists this clonotype with a few counts. This chain uses TRBV20-1 with TRBJ2-2; 13 bases agree with TRBD2. CDR1 is DFQATT, CDR2 SNEGSKA, per germline (reference sequence). V lost 5 bases to trimming and J lost 5 bases; unmatched junction nucleotides: 2. CDR3 length: 14 amino acids. The CDR3 region is CSALLAGGTGELFF. In nucleotides, the CDR3 is TGCAGTGCTTTACTAGCGGGAGGGACCGGGGAGCTGTTTTTT.

The J gene is TRBJ2-7, the V gene TRBV7-2; D is perhaps TRBD2 (5 bases). Germline lookup yields CDR1 SGHTA and CDR2 FQGNSA. With 5 bases removed from V and 7 bases from J, the gap between germline ends came to 12 bases. This CDR3 spans 12 amino acids. The CDR3 DNA follows: TGTGCCAGCAGCGCCTTAGGGAGTGAGCAGTACTTC. It specifies CASSALGSEQYF.

The chain joins TRBV3-1 to TRBJ2-7, with 7 bases aligning to TRBD2. CDR1 is LGHDT, CDR2 YNNKEL, per germline (reference sequence). The CDR3 has 13 residues. V was clipped by 1 base and J by 12 bases; unmatched bases: 9. The CDR3 sequence is CASSQGSGGPGYF. Written as DNA, the CDR3 is TGTGCCAGCAGCCAAGGGTCGGGAGGCCCGGGGTACTTC.

The rearrangement links TRBV29-1 to TRBJ2-2, with 8 bases fitting TRBD1. The CDR3 loop spans 14 amino acids. The ends lost 6 bases at V and 3 bases at J; junction bases unmatched: 6. Germline CDR1 SQVTM, CDR2 ANQGSEA. The CDR3 DNA reads TGCAGCGTCGGGGGCAGGGGGCACACCGGGGAGCTGTTTTTT. This gives the protein CSVGGRGHTGELFF.